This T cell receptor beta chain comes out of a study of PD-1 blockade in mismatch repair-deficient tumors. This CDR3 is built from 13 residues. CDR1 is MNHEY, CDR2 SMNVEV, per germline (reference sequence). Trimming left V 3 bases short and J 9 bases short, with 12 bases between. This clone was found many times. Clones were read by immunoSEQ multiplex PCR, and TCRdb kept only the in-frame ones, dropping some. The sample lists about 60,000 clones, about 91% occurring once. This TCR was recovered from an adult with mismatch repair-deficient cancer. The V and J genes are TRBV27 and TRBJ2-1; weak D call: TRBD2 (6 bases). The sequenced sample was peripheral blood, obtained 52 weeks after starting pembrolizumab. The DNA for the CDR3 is TGTGCCAGCAGTTTCACAGTGGGGGGTGAGCAGTTCTTC. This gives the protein CASSFTVGGEQFF.